The source of this T cell receptor (beta chain) is a study of T-cell reconstitution after alpha-beta-depleted transplantation in children listed by TCRdb under 2016. With respect to the entire study: Using TCR repertoire profiling, the study quantitatively followed how T-cell immune reconstitution unfolded in children after TCRalphabeta/CD19-depleted allogeneic hematopoietic cell transplantation. Results the study describes overall, beyond this receptor: Over the following months the frequencies of hyperexpanded clones went down, and after one year T-cell counts and TCRbeta diversity were mostly credited to newly produced T cells. In some patients, the high TCRbeta diversity seen at day 60 was put down to recipient T cells and intrathymic progenitors that had survived conditioning. Apparently early alphabetaT-cell count recovery about two months after transplant reportedly relied on only several hundred rapidly expanded clones derived from non-depleted graft cells.

V has 4 bases trimmed and J has 2 bases trimmed; junction bases matching no gene number 4. Reading the germline V gene gives CDR1 SNHLY and CDR2 FYNNEI. Counted from cysteine to phenylalanine, this CDR3 has 15 amino acids. Only the CDR3 portion is preserved as DNA: 45 bases, with reading frame beginning at the first base. The treatment or condition label corresponds to: allogeneic hematopoietic cell transplantation with graft depleted of TCRalphabeta T cells and CD19 B cells. TCRalphabeta/CD19-depleted allogeneic hematopoietic cell grafts were given to the transplant recipients, all of whom were children. On this clonotype: The antigen it recognizes is unknown. There are no base qualities to consult, and no much larger clone falls within one base.

Receptor libraries were prepared by PCR. Sequencing was carried out with an Illumina HiSeq 2500. TCR libraries were prepared with molecular barcoding, using unique molecular identifiers to normalize TCRbeta repertoire quantification. TCRdb trimmed the raw reads at Q25, called clones with MiXCR and kept productive beta chains. Each entry merges the rows of one CDR3 protein and shows their most common DNA and genes. The sample table contains 450,000 to 550,000 distinct CDR3 sequences; only one count was recorded for 9.5% to 12% of them. Approximately 15% of the sample is held by the ten biggest clonotypes.

This TCR was recovered from a female patient aged 2 to 10 who had a stem cell transplant for aplastic anemia, so the T cells may come from the graft donor. Specimen: PBMCs, mostly from graft donor cells, collected 180 days after TCRalphabeta/CD19-depleted stem cell transplant. The chain links TRBV2 with TRBJ2-1; 8 junctional bases match TRBD2. The DNA sequence follows: TGTGCCAGCAGTGGGGAGCGGGGGACCTACAATGAGCAGTTCTTC. This is translated as CASSGERGTYNEQFF.